This is a list of T cell receptor beta chains from one sample in a study of blood T cell repertoires in COVID-19. Only in-frame clones appear in the TCRdb table, and some are missing; sequencing was by immunoSEQ multiplex PCR. The sample has around 65,000 clones, 82% seen once. The sequenced sample was peripheral blood. The receptors originated from an elderly man with active COVID-19. Each CDR3 is given with its conserved first and last residue. Each record gives: D gene, J gene, clone size, V gene, CDR3 protein, CDR3 DNA. The D gene is left open where the match is weak. A clone size is listed for some rows: how often the clone was seen (once, few, many), or a class if it is expanded.

>NA|TRBJ1-5|NA|TRBV27
CASNRQLLKPQHF
TGTGCCAGCAATAGACAGCTCCTTAAGCCCCAGCATTTT
>NA|TRBJ2-2|NA|TRBV29-1
CSVVVLEGGELFF
TGCAGCGTTGTTGTTCTCGAGGGTGGGGAGCTGTTTTTT
>NA|TRBJ2-7|NA|TRBV10-3
CAISEPGLAVQYF
TGTGCCATCAGTGAGCCGGGACTGGCGGTGCAGTACTTC
>NA|TRBJ1-2|NA|TRBV7-2
CASSTLMVGGSYGYTF
TGTGCCAGCAGCACCCTTATGGTGGGAGGTTCCTATGGCTACACCTTC
>TRBD2|TRBJ2-5|NA|TRBV11-2
CASRRGGETQYF
TGTGCCAGCAGACGCGGGGGGGAGACCCAGTACTTC
>NA|TRBJ1-2|NA|TRBV19
CASKVRGNTYGYTF
TGTGCCAGTAAGGTCCGGGGTAATACCTATGGCTACACCTTC
>NA|TRBJ1-2|NA|TRBV6-5
CASSSKGASNYGYTF
TGTGCCAGCAGCTCAAAAGGGGCTTCTAACTATGGCTACACCTTC
>NA|TRBJ2-7|NA|TRBV11-2
CASSLSRLGQYF
TGTGCCAGCAGCTTATCGCGGTTGGGGCAGTACTTC
>TRBD1|TRBJ2-7|few|TRBV11-2
CASSLKYGQGAYYEQYF
TGTGCCAGCAGCTTAAAATATGGGCAGGGGGCCTATTACGAGCAGTACTTC
>TRBD2|TRBJ2-1|NA|TRBV11-2
CASSPYSGVGSYNEQFF
TGTGCCAGCAGCCCATACAGCGGGGTGGGCTCCTACAATGAGCAGTTCTTC
>NA|TRBJ1-1|NA|TRBV2
CASSQGTRNTEAFF
TGTGCCAGCAGCCAGGGTACCCGGAACACTGAAGCTTTCTTT
>NA|TRBJ1-2|NA|TRBV6-1
CASSELYLPDYGYTF
TGTGCCAGCAGTGAACTTTACCTTCCGGACTATGGCTACACCTTC
>NA|TRBJ2-2|NA|TRBV2
CASRQEQGTGELFF
TGTGCCAGCAGGCAAGAACAGGGTACCGGGGAGCTGTTTTTT
>NA|TRBJ1-1|NA|TRBV6-5
CASIPKDYTEAFF
TGTGCCAGCATTCCAAAGGACTACACTGAAGCTTTCTTT
>TRBD1|TRBJ2-1|NA|TRBV6-5
CASSYHRGNEQFF
TGTGCCAGCAGTTACCACAGGGGCAATGAGCAGTTCTTC
>NA|TRBJ2-7|NA|TRBV18
CASSPPSDQTGEQYF
TGTGCCAGCTCACCACCCTCCGATCAGACAGGCGAGCAGTACTTC
>NA|TRBJ2-6|few|TRBV5-1
CASRDGGGGANVLTF
TGCGCCAGCAGGGACGGGGGAGGTGGGGCCAACGTCCTGACTTTC
>TRBD2|TRBJ2-5|NA|TRBV27
CASSTPSGGTEETQYF
TGTGCCAGCAGTACCCCTAGCGGGGGAACAGAGGAGACCCAGTACTTC
>TRBD1|TRBJ1-1|NA|TRBV9
CASSATGDLGGTEAFF
TGTGCCAGCAGCGCGACAGGGGATTTAGGTGGCACTGAAGCTTTCTTT
>TRBD1|TRBJ1-1|NA|TRBV5-5
CASSPRTGQGAMAFF
TGTGCCAGCAGCCCAAGGACGGGACAGGGGGCGATGGCTTTCTTT
>NA|TRBJ1-2|NA|TRBV11-1
CASSSTGYTGYTF
TGTGCCAGCAGCTCTACAGGGTATACTGGCTACACCTTC
>NA|TRBJ2-4|NA|TRBV6-2/TRBV6-3
CASSYSVGGLQENIQYF
TGTGCCAGCAGTTACTCGGTCGGGGGGCTCCAGGAGAACATTCAGTACTTC
>NA|TRBJ1-1|NA|TRBV5-5
CASSLDRVPVTEAFF
TGTGCCAGCAGCTTGGACAGGGTCCCGGTCACTGAAGCTTTCTTT
>TRBD2|TRBJ2-1|NA|TRBV3-1/TRBV3-2
CASSQRETSGIFNEQFF
TGTGCCAGCAGCCAGAGGGAGACTAGCGGTATATTCAATGAGCAGTTCTTC
>TRBD1|TRBJ2-7|once|TRBV5-6
CASSLRQGTYEQYF
TGTGCCAGCAGCTTAAGACAGGGCACCTACGAGCAGTACTTC
>TRBD1|TRBJ2-1|NA|TRBV4-1
CASSQDLGQGYNEQFF
TGCGCCAGCAGCCAAGATCTCGGACAGGGATACAATGAGCAGTTCTTC
>NA|TRBJ2-3|NA|TRBV10-2
CASSESRLTDTQYF
TGCGCCAGCAGTGAGTCGAGACTTACAGATACGCAGTATTTT
>NA|TRBJ1-2|NA|TRBV6-5
CASFGPYGYTF
TGTGCCAGTTTCGGTCCCTATGGCTACACCTTC
>TRBD1|TRBJ1-3|NA|TRBV29-1
CSVEKGGISGNTIYF
TGCAGCGTTGAAAAAGGGGGCATCTCTGGAAACACCATATATTTT
>TRBD2|TRBJ2-5|NA|TRBV7-9
CASSPGGQGETQYF
TGTGCCAGCAGCCCGGGGGGGCAGGGAGAGACCCAGTACTTC
>TRBD2|TRBJ2-2|NA|TRBV11-2
CASSPRERGGWTGELFF
TGTGCCAGCAGCCCCCGGGAGCGGGGGGGTTGGACCGGGGAGCTGTTTTTT
>NA|TRBJ2-2|NA|TRBV11-2
CASSLNRGTGLLFF
TGTGCCAGCAGCTTAAATCGGGGAACGGGATTGCTGTTTTTT
>NA|TRBJ1-1|NA|TRBV6-2/TRBV6-3
CASSYLAQATNTEAFF
TGTGCCAGCAGTTATCTCGCCCAAGCCACGAACACTGAAGCTTTCTTT
>TRBD1|TRBJ2-1|NA|TRBV27
CASSLTGQGSYNEQFF
TGTGCCAGCAGTCTGACGGGACAGGGATCCTACAATGAGCAGTTCTTC
>TRBD2|TRBJ2-5|NA|TRBV7-2
CASSLVLPSGKETQYF
TGTGCCAGCAGCTTAGTGCTGCCTAGCGGGAAAGAGACCCAGTACTTC
>TRBD2|TRBJ2-1|few|TRBV7-2
CASSLGLAVNSYNEQFF
TGTGCCAGCAGCCTAGGACTAGCGGTGAACTCCTACAATGAGCAGTTCTTC
>NA|TRBJ1-2|few|TRBV12-3/TRBV12-4
CASSLSGDGYTF
TGTGCCAGCAGTTTAAGCGGGGATGGCTACACCTTC
>NA|TRBJ1-3|NA|TRBV6-1
CASSESGITTGNTIYF
TGTGCCAGCAGTGAATCCGGGATCACGACTGGAAACACCATATATTTT
>TRBD2|TRBJ2-2|NA|TRBV7-3
CASSPQAGMAAGELFF
TGTGCCAGCAGCCCGCAAGCGGGAATGGCTGCCGGGGAGCTGTTTTTT
>NA|TRBJ2-3|NA|TRBV19
CASSRTDTQYF
TGTGCCAGTAGCAGGACAGATACGCAGTATTTT
>TRBD2|TRBJ2-1|once|TRBV3-1/TRBV3-2
CASSPLRTSGRQHNEQFF
TGTGCCAGCAGCCCCCTACGGACTAGCGGGAGGCAACACAATGAGCAGTTCTTC
>TRBD1|TRBJ1-1|NA|TRBV29-1
CSVVGTGLGRAFF
TGCAGCGTTGTCGGGACAGGGCTTGGTCGAGCTTTCTTT
>TRBD2|TRBJ2-1|NA|TRBV18
CASSPVPGSGNHNEQFF
TGTGCCAGCTCACCGGTCCCGGGTAGCGGGAATCACAATGAGCAGTTCTTC
>TRBD2|TRBJ2-1|NA|TRBV7-3
CASSLLPTSGSGADEQFF
TGTGCCAGCAGCTTACTTCCGACTAGCGGGAGTGGTGCGGATGAGCAGTTCTTC
>NA|TRBJ2-3|few|TRBV9
CASSVGGVSGDTQYF
TGTGCCAGCAGCGTGGGGGGAGTTTCCGGAGATACGCAGTATTTT
>TRBD2|TRBJ2-4|NA|TRBV19
CASSGGLAGGRGIQYF
TGTGCCAGTAGTGGGGGATTAGCGGGAGGCCGAGGCATTCAGTACTTC
>TRBD2|TRBJ2-5|NA|TRBV18
CASSPFPSTSGGLPQETQYF
TGTGCCAGCTCACCATTTCCCTCGACTAGCGGGGGGCTGCCTCAAGAGACCCAGTACTTC
>NA|TRBJ2-3|NA|TRBV7-2
CASSLTTLPTDTQYF
TGTGCCAGCAGCTTAACTACGCTCCCCACAGATACGCAGTATTTT